One and the same sample provided the 7 T cell receptor beta chains below, sequenced in a study of blood T cell repertoires in COVID-19. Repertoires were generated with immunoSEQ multiplex PCR, while TCRdb's copy carries only in-frame clones and drops some. Here the sample spans roughly 420,000 clones, around nine tenths being singletons. Sequencing input: PBMCs or T cells enriched from blood (not recorded which). Receptors originate from a woman aged 25 to 39 with acute COVID-19.

J is TRBJ1-1 and V is TRBV3-1 (or the pseudogene TRBV3-2); D ambiguous. Trimming cost V 4 bases and J 1 base, with 13 bases left between them. This CDR3 has 15 residues. Germline CDR1 reads LGHDT; CDR2 reads YNNKEL (reference sequence). The CDR3 nucleotides read TGTGCCAGCAGCCTACGGAGACTTTGGAACACTGAAGCTTTCTTT. Translation gives CASSLRRLWNTEAFF.

CDR3 sequence: CASMQGVVTEAFF. CDR3 nucleotide sequence: TGTGCCAGCATGCAGGGGGTTGTCACTGAAGCTTTCTTT. The chain has TRBV2 and TRBJ1-1, with TRBD1 identical over 7 bases. V shed 7 bases, J shed 4 bases, and the junction held 6 bases outside the gene matches. The CDR3 has 13 residues. Germline-derived CDR1 and CDR2 are SNHLY and FYNNEI.

This sequence joins TRBV13 and TRBJ1-1, with D tentatively TRBD1 (6 bases). V dropped 4 bases and J dropped 11 bases, with 11 bases sitting between them. Germline assignment: CDR1 PRHDT and CDR2 FYEKMQ (reference sequence). The CDR3 contains 11 residues. DNA for the CDR3: TGTGCCAGCAGCTACAGGGTGAAGGCTTTCTTT. It specifies CASSYRVKAFF.

This clone showed up just once. J is TRBJ1-2 and V is TRBV13; D remains ambiguous. Trimming took off 3 bases at V and 4 bases at J, with 9 bases between the two ends. Germline V gene sequence: CDR1 PRHDT, CDR2 FYEKMQ (reference sequence). This CDR3 has 13 residues. The CDR3 region has the DNA TGTGCCAGCAGCTTGTATAACTCCTATGGCTACACCTTC. Translation: CASSLYNSYGYTF.

The V and J genes are TRBV7-2 and TRBJ2-3; 8 bases are shared with TRBD1. The CDR3 extends over 15 amino acids. The junction had 6 bases not matched to a gene; V was cut back by 5 bases and J by 2 bases. In germline, CDR1 is SGHTA, CDR2 FQGNSA. This CDR3 reads CASSPRDRLTDTQYF. Here the CDR3 DNA reads TGTGCCAGCAGCCCCCGGGACAGGCTCACAGATACGCAGTATTTT.

The gene calls are TRBV10-3 and TRBJ1-3; the match to TRBD1 covers 9 bases. Germline-derived CDR1 and CDR2 are ENHRY and SYGVKD. There are 18 residues in the CDR3. Trimming removed 6 bases from V and 0 bases from J; junction bases left unmatched: 12. Here the CDR3 reads CAISQRDRDLISGNTIYF. The CDR3 DNA reads TGTGCCATCAGCCAACGGGACAGGGACCTCATCTCTGGAAACACCATATATTTT.

This clone was counted once. CDR3 sequence: CASSQEAVAGRASTDTQYF. For the CDR3, the DNA is TGCGCCAGCAGCCAAGAGGCTGTAGCGGGGCGAGCTAGCACAGATACGCAGTATTTT. The gene calls are TRBV4-1 and TRBJ2-3; 8 nucleotides align to TRBD2. Trimming cost V 0 bases and J 0 bases; bases outside gene matches: 11. CDR3 size: 19 residues. Germline loops: CDR1 MGHRA, CDR2 YSYEKL.